Shown below are 9 T cell receptor beta chains from a single sample sequenced in a study of shared clonotypes between healthy human individuals. The repertoire was sequenced with immunoSEQ multiplex PCR; TCRdb's copy has only in-frame clones and lacks some. The profile shows tens of thousands of clones, 60% to 80% of them singletons. Sequences were obtained from memory CD8+ T cells sorted from blood. The subset: CD45RO+ cells pooled with CCR7-negative TemRA cells. The receptors come from a man aged 25-45 years in good health.

The genes are TRBV28 and TRBJ2-7; 8 bases map to TRBD2. V lost 7 bases and J lost 3; bases outside the gene matches: 11. CDR1 is MDHEN and CDR2 is SYDVKM in the germline V gene. The CDR3 covers 15 residues. The CDR3 is CASTPSGSGNYEQYF. CDR3 nucleotide sequence: TGTGCCAGCACCCCTTCGGGTAGCGGGAACTACGAGCAGTACTTC.

The rearrangement uses TRBV6-1 and TRBJ2-2; D ambiguous. Germline V gene sequence: CDR1 MNHNS, CDR2 SASEGT. V was pared by 3 bases and J by 7 bases, with 12 bases between. The CDR3 loop spans 14 amino acids. The DNA of the CDR3 is TGTGCCAGCAGTGACGCCTCTTGGGGCGGGGAGCTGTTTTTT. Protein sequence: CASSDASWGGELFF.

A single count supports this clone. This likely reflects a read error, since a far larger clone is one base away. This sequence joins TRBV2 and TRBJ1-1; D not certain. Germline lookup yields CDR1 SNHLY and CDR2 FYNNEI. The CDR3 is made up of 13 amino acids. CDR3 sequence: CASSPQRNTEAFF. In DNA form, the CDR3 reads TGCGCCAGCAGCCCCCAACGGAACACTGAAGCTTTCTTT.

The J gene is TRBJ2-2, the V gene TRBV15; the D call may be TRBD1 or TRBD2 (5 bases each). Germline V gene lookup returns CDR1 LNHNV and CDR2 YYDKDF (reference sequence). CDR3 size: 15 residues. The germline V and J ends were trimmed by 0 bases and 7 bases, with 12 bases remaining between them. The CDR3 DNA sequence: TGTGCCACCAGCAGAGATCTCCAGGGACGCGGGGAGCTGTTTTTT. Translated, it gives CATSRDLQGRGELFF.

The chain links TRBV12-5 to TRBJ2-1; 8 positions match TRBD1. From germline, CDR1 is LGHNT and CDR2 FRNRAP. This CDR3 comprises 15 residues. With V trimmed by 5 bases and J by 6 bases, 9 bases remained unmatched. Written as DNA, the CDR3 is TGTGCTAGTGGTCCAGGGGGCTTATCTTTCAATGAGCAGTTCTTC. Amino acid sequence: CASGPGGLSFNEQFF.

The chain uses TRBV18 and TRBJ2-1; the match to TRBD2 covers 10 bases. The CDR3 has 18 amino acids. V lost 2 bases and J lost 7; bases outside the gene matches: 14. Germline V CDR1 and CDR2: KGHSH, LQKENI. CDR3 nucleotides: TGTGCCAGCTCACCAAATCCGCTAGCGGGAGCGACGGGGAATGAGCAGTTCTTC. Translation: CASSPNPLAGATGNEQFF.

The V gene is TRBV6-5, the J gene TRBJ2-4; D call uncertain. The germline V gene has CDR1 MNHEY and CDR2 SVGAGI. The CDR3 is 12 residues long. The ends were cut back, 4 bases at V and 0 bases at J, with 1 base in the middle. The CDR3 DNA is TGTGCCAGCAGTTCAGCCAAAAACATTCAGTACTTC. Amino acid sequence: CASSSAKNIQYF.

This chain joins TRBV30 and TRBJ2-4; D is uncertain. The CDR3 sequence is 11 residues long. V was trimmed by 5 bases and J by 2 bases, leaving 4 bases between them. Germline V gene lookup returns CDR1 GTSNPN and CDR2 SVGIG (reference sequence). The CDR3 nucleotides are TGTGCCTGGGAGTCCAAAAACATTCAGTACTTC. Protein product: CAWESKNIQYF.

J is TRBJ2-1 and V is TRBV9; 7 positions match TRBD1. The CDR3 totals 16 residues. Germline lookup yields CDR1 SGDLS and CDR2 YYNGEE. V lost 2 bases, J lost 3 bases, and 8 bases stayed unmatched. The CDR3 sequence is CASSVSTGIVYNEQFF. The CDR3 nucleotides read TGTGCCAGCAGCGTCTCGACAGGGATAGTCTACAATGAGCAGTTCTTC.